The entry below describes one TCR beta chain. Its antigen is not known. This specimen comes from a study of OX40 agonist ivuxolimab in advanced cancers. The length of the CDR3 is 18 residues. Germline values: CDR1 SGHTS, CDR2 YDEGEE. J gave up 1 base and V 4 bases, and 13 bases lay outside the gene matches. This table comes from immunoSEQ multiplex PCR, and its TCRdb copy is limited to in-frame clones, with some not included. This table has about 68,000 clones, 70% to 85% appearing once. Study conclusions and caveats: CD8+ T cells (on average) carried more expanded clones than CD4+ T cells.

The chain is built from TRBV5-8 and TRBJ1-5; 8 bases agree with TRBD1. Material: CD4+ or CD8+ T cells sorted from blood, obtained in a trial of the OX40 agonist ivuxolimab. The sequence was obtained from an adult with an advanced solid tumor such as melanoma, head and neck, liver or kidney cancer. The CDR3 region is CASSMPGQATGSNQPQHF. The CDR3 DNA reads TGTGCCAGCAGCATGCCGGGACAGGCCACGGGGAGCAATCAGCCCCAGCATTTT.